One sample yielded the 16 T cell receptor beta chains listed below, sequenced in a study of early T cells in non-severe SARS-CoV-2 infection. One entry per CDR3 protein results from TCRdb running MiXCR on the 5' RACE reads. This sample carries tens of thousands of distinct CDR3 sequences, around 6% of them seen once, and the ten largest clones take around 25%. Source material: whole blood. These receptors all stem from an adult who was a healthcare worker with PCR-confirmed SARS-CoV-2 infection or an uninfected control (not recorded which).

This clonotype was seen many times. This chain links TRBV6-5 with TRBJ1-1; 7 bases match TRBD1. Germline CDR1 MNHEY, CDR2 SVGAGI. J was trimmed by 1 base and V by 10 bases; bases with no gene match: 3. The CDR3 contains 12 residues. The CDR3 is CATYRGNTEAFF. DNA for the CDR3: TGTGCCACCTACAGGGGGAACACTGAAGCTTTCTTT.

Notes on this clonotype: A much larger clone differs by one base, so this may be a read error. The chain joins TRBV5-6 to TRBJ2-6; D not certain. From germline, CDR1 is SGHDT and CDR2 YYEEEE. The CDR3 runs to 15 residues. CDR3 residues: CVSSFQRTGANVLTF. The CDR3, as DNA: TGTGTCAGCAGCTTTCAGAGGACTGGGGCCAACGTCCTGACTTTC. Supplemented by reference TRBV5-6 and TRBJ2-6, the full variable domain reads DAGVTQSPTHLIKTRGQQVTLRCSPKSGHDTVSWYQQALGQGPQFIFQYYEEEERQRGNFPDRFSGHQFPNYSSELNVNALLLGDSALYLCVSSFQRTGANVLTFGAGSRLTVL.

This clonotype was recorded a few times. The J gene is TRBJ2-5, the V gene TRBV12-3 or TRBV12-4; a possible D gene is TRBD2 (6 bases). Between the trimmed V and J ends, which lost 5 bases and 4 bases, there was a span of 20 bases. This CDR3 comprises 16 residues. CDR3 DNA: TGTGCCAGCAGTCTCAGGACCACCGGGAGTAGAGAGACCCAGTACTTC. Translating gives CASSLRTTGSRETQYF.

This clonotype showed up just a few times. Written as DNA, the CDR3 is TGTGCCAGCAGCCAAGACGGGGGACTAGCGGGGGACAATGAGCAGTTCTTC. Translating it yields CASSQDGGLAGDNEQFF. The chain uses TRBV4-2 and TRBJ2-1; 14 nucleotides align to TRBD2. J was trimmed by 5 bases and V by 0 bases; bases with no gene match: 3. The length of the CDR3 is 17 residues. Germline CDR1 reads LGHNA; CDR2 reads YNFKEQ.

This clonotype was counted ten times or more. The V and J genes are TRBV4-2 and TRBJ2-5; TRBD2 agrees at 13 bases. Germline assignment: CDR1 LGHNA and CDR2 YNFKEQ. The CDR3 contains 16 residues. V was clipped by 0 bases and J by 2 bases; unmatched bases: 0. CDR3 in DNA: TGTGCCAGCAGCCAAGAACTAGCGGGGGGGCAAGAGACCCAGTACTTC. Amino acids: CASSQELAGGQETQYF.

This clonotype was recorded many times. The chain is built from TRBV7-9 and TRBJ2-2; TRBD1 might be the D (6 bases). Germline lookup yields CDR1 SEHNR and CDR2 FQNEAQ (reference sequence). The germline V and J ends were trimmed by 11 bases and 5 bases, with 15 bases remaining between them. The CDR3 has 13 amino acids. CDR3 region: CAQQGQGTGELFF. The CDR3 nucleotides are TGTGCCCAACAGGGACAAGGAACCGGGGAGCTGTTTTTT.

There are a few counts of this clonotype. The chain uses TRBV28 and TRBJ2-7, with 12 bases lining up with TRBD2. The ends lost 1 base at V and 2 bases at J; junction bases unmatched: 6. The CDR3 has 17 amino acids. CDR1 and CDR2 from the germline V gene are MDHEN and SYDVKM. CDR3 in amino acids: CASSLSLAGGFPYEQYF. The DNA of the CDR3 is TGTGCCAGCAGTTTATCCCTAGCGGGGGGGTTTCCCTACGAGCAGTACTTC.

There are a few counts of this clonotype. The gene calls are TRBV6-5 and TRBJ2-3, with 9 bases fitting TRBD1. The V and J ends lost 5 bases and 5 bases, in that order; junction bases with no gene match: 11. The CDR3 is 16 residues long. Germline V lookup: CDR1 MNHEY, CDR2 SVGAGI. CDR3 amino acids: CASSRRPLDRGDTQYF. The CDR3 coding sequence is TGTGCCAGCAGTCGGCGGCCACTGGACAGGGGAGATACGCAGTATTTT.

In its sample, this clonotype was seen many times. The chain uses TRBV7-9 and TRBJ2-2; D may be TRBD1 (6 bases). V lost 11 bases, J lost 0 bases, and 16 bases lay in between. CDR1 is SEHNR and CDR2 is FQNEAQ in the germline V gene (reference sequence). There are 15 residues in the CDR3. The CDR3 here is CAGMPGHANTGELFF. In DNA, the CDR3 is TGTGCCGGGATGCCGGGACACGCGAACACCGGGGAGCTGTTTTTT.

This clonotype showed up many times. The J gene is TRBJ1-1, the V gene TRBV2; unclear D gene. The CDR3 contains 13 residues. The germline V gene encodes CDR1 SNHLY and CDR2 FYNNEI. The germline V and J ends were trimmed by 11 bases and 3 bases, with 16 bases remaining between them. The CDR3 DNA reads TGTGCCGACGTAGCGGAGAGGGACACTGAAGCTTTCTTT. Encoded protein: CADVAERDTEAFF.

This clonotype was seen a few times. This chain connects TRBV6-2 or TRBV6-3 to TRBJ1-2; a weak D match, TRBD1 (5 bases). V shed 6 bases and J shed 3 bases, with 8 bases lying between them. Per germline, CDR1 MNHEY and CDR2 SVGEGT. The CDR3 extends over 12 amino acids. In nucleotides, the CDR3 is TGTGCCAGCAGGACGGGACACTATGGCTACACCTTC. Translated: CASRTGHYGYTF.

This clonotype is medium-sized. The chain carries TRBV4-3 and TRBJ2-1, with D tentatively TRBD1 (6 bases). This CDR3 is built from 13 residues. V dropped 4 bases and J dropped 4 bases, with 8 bases sitting between them. Per the germline V gene, CDR1 is LGHNA and CDR2 is YSLEER. The CDR3 DNA reads as TGCGCCAGCAGCCGCACAGGGTACAATGAGCAGTTCTTC. It codes for CASSRTGYNEQFF.

This clonotype has at least ten counts. V is TRBV7-2 and J is TRBJ1-3; no definite D call. The CDR3 loop spans 14 amino acids. Trimming stripped 4 bases from V and 2 bases from J, with 9 bases between. Germline CDR1 SGHTA, CDR2 FQGNSA. The CDR3 DNA is TGTGCCAGCAGCTCCCGGGGAACTGGAAACACCATATATTTT. This codes for CASSSRGTGNTIYF. Together with reference TRBV7-2 and TRBJ1-3, the CDR3 gives the full variable domain: GAGVSQSPSNKVTEKGKDVELRCDPISGHTALYWYRQSLGQGLEFLIYFQGNSAPDKSGLPSDRFSAERTGGSVSTLTIQRTQQEDSAVYLCASSSRGTGNTIYFGEGSWLTVV.

This clonotype was found a few times. The DNA of the CDR3 is TGCAGTGCTAGAGGAGGGGTGCTGGGATTAGGCTACACCTTC. It specifies CSARGGVLGLGYTF. The chain employs TRBV20-1 and TRBJ1-2; perhaps TRBD1 as D (5 bases). Germline CDR1 DFQATT, CDR2 SNEGSKA (reference sequence). V was cut by 1 base and J by 8 bases, with 17 bases left in between. The CDR3 has 14 residues.

In regard to this clonotype: A much larger clone differs from this one at a single base, so this may be a read error. This rearrangement joins TRBV2 to TRBJ2-5; D gene ambiguous. The CDR3 is made up of 11 amino acids. The germline V gene encodes CDR1 SNHLY and CDR2 FYNNEI. CDR3 sequence reads: CVSNAAKTQYF. For the CDR3, the DNA is TGTGTCAGCAACGCGGCCAAGACCCAGTACTTC.

In its sample, this clonotype was seen many times. V is TRBV4-2 and J is TRBJ1-6; D unresolved. This CDR3 is built from 13 residues. Trimming removed 4 bases at V and 7 bases at J, with 8 bases between. Germline V gene sequence: CDR1 LGHNA, CDR2 YNFKEQ. The chain's CDR3 is CASSPQSNSPLHF. The CDR3, as DNA: TGTGCCAGCAGCCCTCAGTCGAATTCACCCCTCCACTTT.